This is a list of T cell receptor beta chains from one sample in a study of T cell responses to AZD1222 COVID-19 vaccine. Method: immunoSEQ multiplex PCR; TCRdb's copy keeps in-frame clones and lacks some. The data hold under 100,000 clones, with about 88% observed a single time. The source was peripheral blood, collected on day 0 of AZD1222 vaccination. These receptors were taken from an adult in good health. CDR3s include the opening cysteine and the closing phenylalanine or tryptophan. The D gene is left open where the match is weak. Clone size is shown for a subset of rows, as once, few, many or a class of expanded clone.

clone_size: few; j_call: TRBJ2-6; v_call: TRBV6-6; d_call: TRBD1; cdr3_nt: TGTGCCAGCAGTCTAGACAGGGGGGTTACTGGGGCCAACGTCCTGACTTTC; cdr3_aa: CASSLDRGVTGANVLTF
clone_size: .; j_call: TRBJ2-1; v_call: TRBV14; d_call: .; cdr3_nt: TGTGCCAGCAGCCAAGTTACCAGGGGCAATGAGCAGTTCTTC; cdr3_aa: CASSQVTRGNEQFF
clone_size: .; j_call: TRBJ1-5; v_call: TRBV7-2; d_call: .; cdr3_nt: TGTGCCAGCAGCGTGGGACATAGCAATCAGCCCCAGCATTTT; cdr3_aa: CASSVGHSNQPQHF
clone_size: .; j_call: TRBJ2-7; v_call: TRBV6-2/TRBV6-3; d_call: .; cdr3_nt: TGTGCCAGCAGTTACGGGCTAGGGCTTATCGAACATTACGAGCAGTACTTC; cdr3_aa: CASSYGLGLIEHYEQYF
clone_size: .; j_call: TRBJ2-3; v_call: TRBV14; d_call: .; cdr3_nt: TGTGCCAGCAGTCTCGCCGGTGCAGATACGCAGTATTTT; cdr3_aa: CASSLAGADTQYF
clone_size: .; j_call: TRBJ1-1; v_call: TRBV28; d_call: .; cdr3_nt: TGTGCCAGCAGTTTTGGGTACTTAAACACTGAAGCTTTCTTT; cdr3_aa: CASSFGYLNTEAFF
clone_size: .; j_call: TRBJ1-3; v_call: TRBV12-3/TRBV12-4; d_call: .; cdr3_nt: TGTGCCAGCAGTTTATTTCGGGGGGACACCATATATTTT; cdr3_aa: CASSLFRGDTIYF
clone_size: .; j_call: TRBJ2-1; v_call: TRBV6-5; d_call: .; cdr3_nt: TGTGCCACAACCGGGACCTCCCTCCATGAGCAGTTCTTC; cdr3_aa: CATTGTSLHEQFF
clone_size: .; j_call: TRBJ2-2; v_call: TRBV28; d_call: TRBD1; cdr3_nt: TGTGCCAGCAGCCCGACAGGGGGTTACACCGGGGAGCTGTTTTTT; cdr3_aa: CASSPTGGYTGELFF
clone_size: .; j_call: TRBJ1-1; v_call: TRBV27; d_call: .; cdr3_nt: TGTGCCAGCAGTTTACAGGTAAACACTGAAGCTTTCTTT; cdr3_aa: CASSLQVNTEAFF
clone_size: .; j_call: TRBJ2-6; v_call: TRBV5-1; d_call: .; cdr3_nt: TGCGCCAGCAGCTTTGACCAATTCTCTGGGGCCAACGTCCTGACTTTC; cdr3_aa: CASSFDQFSGANVLTF
clone_size: .; j_call: TRBJ2-5; v_call: TRBV30; d_call: .; cdr3_nt: TGTGCCTGGAGTGTACGGTCAGGGGATACCCAGTACTTC; cdr3_aa: CAWSVRSGDTQYF
clone_size: .; j_call: TRBJ2-3; v_call: TRBV11-3; d_call: .; cdr3_nt: TGTGCCAGCAGCGGGGCTGAGACGCAGTATTTT; cdr3_aa: CASSGAETQYF
clone_size: .; j_call: TRBJ1-2; v_call: TRBV5-1; d_call: .; cdr3_nt: TGCGCCAGCAGCTTGCAGGCGGATAGCTACACCTTC; cdr3_aa: CASSLQADSYTF
clone_size: .; j_call: TRBJ1-4; v_call: TRBV21-1; d_call: .; cdr3_nt: TGTGCCAGCAGCAAAGTGGGGGCTTTTGAAAAACTGTTTTTT; cdr3_aa: CASSKVGAFEKLFF
clone_size: .; j_call: TRBJ2-5; v_call: TRBV6-2/TRBV6-3; d_call: .; cdr3_nt: TGTGCCAGCAGTTACGGGGGCAGACAAGAGACCCAGTACTTC; cdr3_aa: CASSYGGRQETQYF
clone_size: few; j_call: TRBJ2-7; v_call: TRBV4-1; d_call: .; cdr3_nt: TGCGCCAGCAGCCACCGACTGGGAGGGGGATACGAGCAGTACTTC; cdr3_aa: CASSHRLGGGYEQYF
clone_size: .; j_call: TRBJ2-5; v_call: TRBV11-3; d_call: TRBD2; cdr3_nt: TGTGCCAGCAGCCCCGGCGGGGGGCAAGAGACCCAGTACTTC; cdr3_aa: CASSPGGGQETQYF
clone_size: .; j_call: TRBJ1-1; v_call: TRBV28; d_call: .; cdr3_nt: TGTGCCAGCAGTTTAACCATCGCTGAAGCTTTCTTT; cdr3_aa: CASSLTIAEAFF
clone_size: .; j_call: TRBJ2-3; v_call: TRBV9; d_call: .; cdr3_nt: TGTGCCAGCAGCGTACAGGGGCGAGAAATAGATACGCAGTATTTT; cdr3_aa: CASSVQGREIDTQYF
clone_size: .; j_call: TRBJ1-4; v_call: TRBV6-2/TRBV6-3; d_call: .; cdr3_nt: TGTGCCAGCAGTTACACGCCAGATGAAAAACTGTTTTTT; cdr3_aa: CASSYTPDEKLFF
clone_size: once; j_call: TRBJ2-1; v_call: TRBV27; d_call: .; cdr3_nt: TGTGCCAGCAGTTTATCCGACGGCTCGCATGAGCAGTTCTTC; cdr3_aa: CASSLSDGSHEQFF
clone_size: .; j_call: TRBJ1-5; v_call: TRBV3-1/TRBV3-2; d_call: .; cdr3_nt: TGTGCCAGCAGCCAATTAGGTCAGCCCCAGCATTTT; cdr3_aa: CASSQLGQPQHF
clone_size: .; j_call: TRBJ2-7; v_call: TRBV12-3/TRBV12-4; d_call: .; cdr3_nt: TGTGCCAGCAGTTTACTTGGTTACGAGCAGTACTTC; cdr3_aa: CASSLLGYEQYF
clone_size: .; j_call: TRBJ2-5; v_call: TRBV7-2; d_call: .; cdr3_nt: TGTGCCAGCAGCTTAGCGCTAGGCGAGACCCAGTACTTC; cdr3_aa: CASSLALGETQYF
clone_size: .; j_call: TRBJ2-4; v_call: TRBV7-9; d_call: TRBD1; cdr3_nt: TGTGCCAGCAGCTACCCTCCGGGACAGGGAAGGGTTACCAAAAACATTCAGTACTTC; cdr3_aa: CASSYPPGQGRVTKNIQYF
clone_size: .; j_call: TRBJ1-5; v_call: TRBV5-1; d_call: .; cdr3_nt: TGCGCCAGCAGCTTGGTTGGTACAGGACGAGGCAGCCAGCATTTT; cdr3_aa: CASSLVGTGRGSQHF
clone_size: .; j_call: TRBJ1-1; v_call: TRBV19; d_call: .; cdr3_nt: TGTGCCAGTAGTATCTTTGCGTCCTTGTCAGGGAACACTGAAGCTTTCTTT; cdr3_aa: CASSIFASLSGNTEAFF
clone_size: .; j_call: TRBJ1-1; v_call: TRBV9; d_call: .; cdr3_nt: TGTGCCAGCAGCCCCCACCTGGGGGTGGCTGAAGCTTTCTTT; cdr3_aa: CASSPHLGVAEAFF
clone_size: .; j_call: TRBJ2-2; v_call: TRBV9; d_call: TRBD2; cdr3_nt: TGTGCCAGCAGCACTTCCCCCGGGGGGACGAACACCGGGGAGCTGTTTTTT; cdr3_aa: CASSTSPGGTNTGELFF
clone_size: .; j_call: TRBJ1-2; v_call: TRBV28; d_call: .; cdr3_nt: TGTGCCAGCGTAGGAGGAGGGCAGGGCTACACCTTC; cdr3_aa: CASVGGGQGYTF
clone_size: .; j_call: TRBJ2-1; v_call: TRBV19; d_call: TRBD2; cdr3_nt: TGTGCCAGTAGTATAGGGCTAGCGGGGACGGATGAGCAGTTCTTC; cdr3_aa: CASSIGLAGTDEQFF
clone_size: .; j_call: TRBJ2-7; v_call: TRBV28; d_call: TRBD1; cdr3_nt: TGTGCCAGCAGTATGATTCGGGACAGGGCGAGTAACTTC; cdr3_aa: CASSMIRDRASNF
clone_size: .; j_call: TRBJ1-5; v_call: TRBV5-8; d_call: .; cdr3_nt: TGTGCCAGCAGCTTGGCAGTCGGAATTGTGTATCAGCCCCAGCATTTT; cdr3_aa: CASSLAVGIVYQPQHF
clone_size: .; j_call: TRBJ1-6; v_call: TRBV6-6; d_call: TRBD1; cdr3_nt: TGTGCCAGCAGTTTCAAAATGACAGGGAACGATTCACCCCTCCACTTT; cdr3_aa: CASSFKMTGNDSPLHF
clone_size: once; j_call: TRBJ2-2; v_call: TRBV13; d_call: TRBD1; cdr3_nt: TGTGCCAGCAAACAGGGGCCTACGAACACCGGGGAGCTGTTTTTT; cdr3_aa: CASKQGPTNTGELFF
clone_size: .; j_call: TRBJ1-1; v_call: TRBV5-4; d_call: .; cdr3_nt: TGTGCCAGCAGCTTGGTGAAGAACACTGAAGCTTTCTTT; cdr3_aa: CASSLVKNTEAFF
clone_size: .; j_call: TRBJ2-3; v_call: TRBV19; d_call: .; cdr3_nt: TGTGCCAGTAGTATAGGGCAGCGCCTACGCACAGATACGCAGTATTTT; cdr3_aa: CASSIGQRLRTDTQYF
clone_size: once; j_call: TRBJ2-2; v_call: TRBV4-1; d_call: .; cdr3_nt: TGCGCCAGCAGCCAAGCCCCGACAGACACCGGGGAGCTGTTTTTT; cdr3_aa: CASSQAPTDTGELFF
clone_size: .; j_call: TRBJ2-5; v_call: TRBV11-3; d_call: .; cdr3_nt: TGTGCCAGCAGCTTATCTCCAGGGCAAGAGACCCAGTACTTC; cdr3_aa: CASSLSPGQETQYF
clone_size: .; j_call: TRBJ1-3; v_call: TRBV7-3; d_call: .; cdr3_nt: TGTGCCAGCAGCCCCGGAGCCCGGGGCGGCACCATATATTTT; cdr3_aa: CASSPGARGGTIYF
clone_size: .; j_call: TRBJ2-3; v_call: TRBV7-8; d_call: .; cdr3_nt: TGTGCCAGCAGCCGACCTTATACGCAGTATTTT; cdr3_aa: CASSRPYTQYF
clone_size: .; j_call: TRBJ2-5; v_call: TRBV29-1; d_call: TRBD2; cdr3_nt: TGCAGCGTTGAAGTAGCGGGGGAGCAAGAGACCCAGTACTTC; cdr3_aa: CSVEVAGEQETQYF
clone_size: .; j_call: TRBJ2-3; v_call: TRBV10-2; d_call: TRBD2; cdr3_nt: TGCGCCAGCAGTGTTAGCGGGCGCGATACGCAGTATTTT; cdr3_aa: CASSVSGRDTQYF
clone_size: once; j_call: TRBJ2-7; v_call: TRBV28; d_call: .; cdr3_nt: TGTGCCAGCAGTTTACCCCTTTCCTACGAGCAGTACTTC; cdr3_aa: CASSLPLSYEQYF
clone_size: .; j_call: TRBJ2-1; v_call: TRBV11-2; d_call: .; cdr3_nt: TGTGCCAGCAGCTTATTTAGCCCTAATGAGCAGTTCTTC; cdr3_aa: CASSLFSPNEQFF
clone_size: .; j_call: TRBJ1-2; v_call: TRBV6-5; d_call: TRBD1; cdr3_nt: TGTGCCAGCAGCCGAGGACAGGGGGCGGGTACTGGCTACACCTTC; cdr3_aa: CASSRGQGAGTGYTF
clone_size: .; j_call: TRBJ1-5; v_call: TRBV28; d_call: .; cdr3_nt: TGTGCCAGCAGCCTGGGGCCCTTTAGCAATCAGCCCCAGCATTTT; cdr3_aa: CASSLGPFSNQPQHF
clone_size: .; j_call: TRBJ1-6; v_call: TRBV18; d_call: .; cdr3_nt: TGTGCCAGCTCACCAGGGGACGGTTTAGGACCCCTCCACTTT; cdr3_aa: CASSPGDGLGPLHF
clone_size: .; j_call: TRBJ1-2; v_call: TRBV6-6; d_call: .; cdr3_nt: TGTGCCAGCAGTATCGCACAGAACTATGGCTACACCTTC; cdr3_aa: CASSIAQNYGYTF
clone_size: once; j_call: TRBJ1-2; v_call: TRBV6-2/TRBV6-3; d_call: .; cdr3_nt: TGTGCCAGCAGTTACTCCGTCAGGGAGAGGGGCTACACCTTC; cdr3_aa: CASSYSVRERGYTF
clone_size: .; j_call: TRBJ1-6; v_call: TRBV21-1; d_call: .; cdr3_nt: TGTGCCAGCAGAGACAGGGCCTATAATTCACCCCTCCACTTT; cdr3_aa: CASRDRAYNSPLHF
clone_size: .; j_call: TRBJ2-7; v_call: TRBV6-6; d_call: TRBD1; cdr3_nt: TGTGCCAGCAATAATCGGGGGGACAGGGGTACCTACGAGCAGTACTTC; cdr3_aa: CASNNRGDRGTYEQYF